The 13 T cell receptor beta chains below come from one sample, sequenced in a study of shared clonotypes between healthy human individuals. Here immunoSEQ multiplex PCR was the method, and the copy in TCRdb shows in-frame clones only, minus some. The sample carries about a million clones, approximately 80% recorded once. The sample consisted of memory CD4+ T cells sorted from blood. Documented subset: CD45RA-negative fraction. The receptors originated from a man in his late teens or twenties in good health.

This clone was seen many times. The rearrangement joins TRBV2 to TRBJ2-1; D gene uncertain. In germline, CDR1 is SNHLY, CDR2 FYNNEI. V lost 3 bases and J 0 bases, leaving 6 bases between the germline ends. The CDR3 has 14 residues. The CDR3 region has the DNA TGTGCCAGCAGTGACAGGAGCTCCTACAATGAGCAGTTCTTC. Its protein product is CASSDRSSYNEQFF. The full variable domain, in which reference TRBV2 and TRBJ2-1 provide the parts outside the CDR3, is EPEVTQTPSHQVTQMGQEVILRCVPISNHLYFYWYRQILGQKVEFLVSFYNNEISEKSEIFDDQFSVERPDGSNFTLKIRSTKLEDSAMYFCASSDRSSYNEQFFGPGTRLTVL.

The V call is TRBV7-2, the J call TRBJ2-3, with D possibly TRBD2 on 6 matching bases. The germline gives CDR1 SGHTA, CDR2 FQGNSA. The V gene lost 1 base and the J gene lost 1 base, with 12 bases spanning the gap. The CDR3 is 16 residues long. The CDR3 nucleotides read TGTGCCAGCAGCTTAGGCGGCGGGATCGGCACAGATACGCAGTATTTT. Translation: CASSLGGGIGTDTQYF.

The V call is TRBV9, the J call TRBJ1-4, with 8 bases fitting TRBD1. Germline V gene lookup returns CDR1 SGDLS and CDR2 YYNGEE. Trimming took 0 bases from V and 4 from J; bases not matched to a gene: 5. CDR3 length: 16 residues. In DNA form, the CDR3 reads TGTGCCAGCAGCGTAGAGGACAGGGCCGTTAATGAAAAACTGTTTTTT. Its translation is CASSVEDRAVNEKLFF.

The gene calls are TRBV11-2 and TRBJ2-7; 11 nucleotides line up with TRBD2. Germline assignment: CDR1 SGHAT and CDR2 FQNNGV. CDR3 size: 16 residues. V gave up 5 bases and J gave up 0 bases; unmatched junction bases: 6. The CDR3 spells CASSPIAGGSSYEQYF. The DNA for the CDR3 is TGTGCCAGCAGCCCCATAGCGGGGGGGAGCTCCTACGAGCAGTACTTC.

This clone was seen a few times. The chain joins TRBV18 to TRBJ1-4, with D unresolved. Trimming pared 6 bases from V and 8 bases from J, leaving 19 bases between. The CDR3 length is 15 residues. The germline V gene encodes CDR1 KGHSH and CDR2 LQKENI. The DNA for the CDR3 is TGTGCCAGCTCGCCCGGGAGGCTATTTGGGGAAAAACTGTTTTTT. Translation: CASSPGRLFGEKLFF.

This clone was counted between two and nine times. At one of its ends the junction is not consistent with the germline gene, which may arise from a read error. This rearrangement joins TRBV7-9 to TRBJ2-3; TRBD2 matches at 12 bases. The CDR3 has 18 amino acids. CDR1 is SEHNR and CDR2 is FQNEAQ in the germline V gene (reference sequence). For the CDR3, the DNA is TGTGCCAGCAGCCTAGCGGGAGGGCCCCGGTCGGGCACAGATACGCAGTATTTT. It translates to CASSLAGGPRSGTDTQYF.

This chain links TRBV2 with TRBJ2-1; 9 positions agree with TRBD2. V lost 3 bases to trimming and J lost 4 bases; unmatched junction nucleotides: 4. In germline, CDR1 is SNHLY, CDR2 FYNNEI. This CDR3 contains 15 residues. CDR3 protein: CASSERRGGYNEQFF. In DNA, the CDR3 is TGTGCCAGCAGTGAGAGGCGGGGGGGTTACAATGAGCAGTTCTTC.

This sequence joins TRBV15 and TRBJ1-2; D gene ambiguous. CDR3 length: 14 residues. Trimming shortened V by 0 bases and J by 1 base, and 6 bases separated the two germline ends. The germline gives CDR1 LNHNV, CDR2 YYDKDF (reference sequence). The CDR3 DNA reads TGTGCCACCAGCAGAGAACGAATTAACTATGGCTACACCTTC. It yields the protein CATSRERINYGYTF.

The gene calls are TRBV11-2 and TRBJ2-7; 8 positions match TRBD2. The trim removed 1 base at V and 2 bases at J, leaving 1 base unmatched. Germline V gene data show CDR1 as SGHAT and CDR2 as FQNNGV. The CDR3 runs to 14 residues. CDR3 bases: TGTGCCAGCAGCTTAGGACTAGCGACCTACGAGCAGTACTTC. Protein product: CASSLGLATYEQYF.

This sequence joins TRBV6-4 and TRBJ1-6, with D possibly being TRBD1 (6 bases). V was cut by 4 bases and J by 6 bases, with 7 bases left in between. Germline values: CDR1 MRHNA, CDR2 SNTAGT. The CDR3 is 13 amino acids. CDR3 nucleotides: TGTGCCAGCAGTGGAGGGGGTAATTCACCCCTCCACTTT. Amino acid sequence: CASSGGGNSPLHF.

For this clone: Other DNA variants within this sample encode the same CDR3. The gene calls are TRBV5-1 and TRBJ1-6; D possibly corresponds to TRBD1 (5 bases). From germline, CDR1 is SGHRS and CDR2 YFSETQ. The V gene lost 0 bases and the J gene lost 13 bases, with 14 bases spanning the gap. The CDR3 has 14 residues. As DNA, the CDR3 is TGCGCCAGCAGCTTGGGCCAGGGTGGAAGTCCCCTCCACTTT. Translated, it gives CASSLGQGGSPLHF.

V is TRBV2 and J is TRBJ1-1, with 9 bases identical to TRBD1. J was trimmed by 3 bases and V by 8 bases; bases with no gene match: 4. There are 13 residues in the CDR3. Germline V CDR1 and CDR2: SNHLY, FYNNEI. For the CDR3, the DNA is TGTGCCAGCCTAAGGGACAGGGACACTGAAGCTTTCTTT. Translation gives CASLRDRDTEAFF.

The rearrangement links TRBV7-3 to TRBJ2-2; D is unclear. The germline CDR1 and CDR2 sequences are SGHTA and FQGTGA. Trimming stripped 5 bases from V and 3 bases from J, with 10 bases between. This CDR3 is 14 amino acids long. Here the CDR3 reads CASSPVGYTGELFF. In DNA, the CDR3 is TGTGCCAGCAGCCCTGTAGGCTACACCGGGGAGCTGTTTTTT.